These T cell receptor beta chains were read from a single sample in a study of T-cell reconstitution after alpha-beta-depleted transplantation in children. TCRdb reanalysed the PCR reads using MiXCR and keeps one entry per CDR3 protein. The top ten clones hold over 25% of a sample with about 980,000 distinct CDR3 sequences, about 26% of them seen once. This sample comprised PBMCs, mostly from graft donor cells, obtained 360 days after TCRalphabeta/CD19-depleted stem cell transplant. These receptors all come from a boy younger than two who had a stem cell transplant for SCID, so the T cells may come from the graft donor. CDR3s include the opening cysteine and the closing phenylalanine or tryptophan.

v_gene,j_gene,CDR3aa
TRBV6-6,TRBJ1-5,CASSYTRQPQHF
TRBV12-3/TRBV12-4,TRBJ2-5,CASTDVETQYF
TRBV12-5,TRBJ1-2,CASALGGAGGYTF
TRBV4-1,TRBJ2-4,CASSQSTSGGKNIQYF
TRBV24-1,TRBJ2-3,CATSDRPGKGRVADTQYF
TRBV5-1,TRBJ1-3,CASSVDRAAGNTIYF
TRBV2,TRBJ2-2,CASSWGRPNTGELFF
TRBV12-3/TRBV12-4,TRBJ2-5,CASSPAGTGPPTQYF
TRBV12-3/TRBV12-4,TRBJ1-3,CASTLGTPGNTIYF
TRBV7-9,TRBJ2-1,CASVDSSSYNEQFF